The 30 T cell receptor delta chains presented below share a single source sample, sequenced in a study of gamma-delta T cells after stem cell transplantation (dated by TCRdb to between 2015 and 2016). Receptor amplification or capture employed RT-PCR. This sample was sequenced with an Illumina MiSeq. TCRdb reprocessed the public reads with the caller CATT; rows with the same DNA were merged afterwards. This sample lists about 2,600 delta-chain clones; about 25% were detected once. Clones ranked in the top ten supply under 9.5% of the sample. Sequencing was performed on gamma-delta T cells. The receptors were sampled from a human donor. It is not recorded whose cells these are; they may come from a transplant donor.

This clone was seen a few times. A much bigger clone sits one base away, suggesting this may be a read error. The chain carries TRDV2 and TRDJ3; TRDD3 matches at 7 bases. The CDR3 totals 19 residues. Germline V gene data show CDR1 as GEAIGNYY and CDR2 as EKD. J lost 6 bases, V lost 2 bases, and 15 bases had no gene match. CDR3 loop: CACDRMGDPAPLDTRQMFF. Written as DNA, the CDR3 is TGTGCCTGTGACAGAATGGGGGACCCGGCCCCCTTGGACACCCGACAGATGTTTTTC.

Details on this clone: This sequence may be a read error, since a much larger clone differs from it by one base. The chain joins TRDV2 to TRDJ1; D is ambiguous. The CDR3 is 14 residues long. Trimming left V 0 bases short and J 13 bases short, with 20 bases between. Germline V lookup: CDR1 GEAIGNYY, CDR2 EKD. The CDR3 coding sequence is TGTGCCTGTGACACCACCGCGGATCCCAAAGAGCCCATCTTT. It encodes CACDTTADPKEPIF.

As concerns this clone: A much larger clone lies a single base off, so this may be a read error. This CDR3 reads CACDTVTGMKTLYTDKLIF. In DNA, the CDR3 is TGTGCCTGTGACACCGTCACGGGGATGAAAACCCTGTACACCGATAAACTCATCTTT. This chain links TRDV2 with TRDJ1, with TRDD3 as a possible D gene (6 bases). V was clipped by 0 bases and J by 0 bases, with 22 bases between them. Germline assignment: CDR1 GEAIGNYY and CDR2 EKD. This CDR3 has 19 residues.

This clone has a handful of counts. A much bigger clone sits one base away, suggesting this may be a read error. V and J are TRAV29/DV5 and TRDJ1, with D hard to call. Germline values: CDR1 NSMFDY, CDR2 ISSIKDK. The CDR3 is 16 residues long. The germline V and J ends were trimmed by 4 bases and 1 base, with 20 bases remaining between them. The CDR3 nucleotides read TGTGCAGCAGCGGGCCCTCCTCTCTTTTTCACCGATAAACTCATCTTT. It yields the protein CAAAGPPLFFTDKLIF.

On this clone itself: This may be a read error: a much more frequent sequence differs by one nucleotide. At the DNA level, this CDR3 is encoded by other sequences in the same sample as well. This chain connects TRDV2 to TRDJ3; 7 bases line up with TRDD3. The germline V gene encodes CDR1 GEAIGNYY and CDR2 EKD. The length of the CDR3 is 20 residues. The trim removed 5 bases at V and 0 bases at J, leaving 15 bases unmatched. The DNA of the CDR3 is TGTGCCTGTGTTTACTGGGGACACCCAATAAGCTCCTGGGACACCCGACAGATGTTTTTC. Translated, it gives CACVYWGHPISSWDTRQMFF.

This clone turned up a few times. The likely explanation is a read error, given a far larger clone one base away. The gene calls are TRDV2 and TRDJ3; 9 bases align to TRDD3. With 1 base clipped from V and 0 bases from J, the junction kept 3 bases outside the gene matches. The CDR3 is 18 amino acids. CDR1 and CDR2 (germline): GEAIGNYY, EKD. Here the CDR3 DNA reads TGTGCCTGTGACACGTACTGGGGGACCTCCTGGGACACCCGACAGATGTTTTTC. Its translation is CACDTYWGTSWDTRQMFF.

To note about this clone: This likely traces to a read error, being one base from a far larger clone. V gene TRDV2 combines with J gene TRDJ3, with 8 bases identical to TRDD3. Germline V gene sequence: CDR1 GEAIGNYY, CDR2 EKD. With 0 bases clipped from V and 0 bases from J, the junction kept 9 bases outside the gene matches. CDR3 size: 20 residues. Here the CDR3 DNA reads TGTGCCTGTGACACCGGCTGGGGGAGACCGCTCTCCTGGGACACCCGACAGATGTTTTTC. Protein product: CACDTGWGRPLSWDTRQMFF.

This clone showed up just a few times. A single base separates this from a much larger clone, so it may be a read error. The chain is built from TRDV2 and TRDJ1, with 8 bases lining up with TRDD3. Per the germline V gene, CDR1 is GEAIGNYY and CDR2 is EKD. The CDR3 sequence is 16 residues long. The CDR3 DNA is TGTGCCTGTGACACCGACGCTGGGGGACCTACCGATAAACCCATCTTT. Translated: CACDTDAGGPTDKPIF.

With regard to this clone: The junction differs from germline at one of its ends, possibly a read error. This chain connects TRDV2 to TRDJ1; D gene unclear. Germline V gene sequence: CDR1 GEAIGNYY, CDR2 EKD. This CDR3 has 21 residues. CDR3 region: CACDYVSTPVVHNLYTVKLIF. The CDR3 region has the DNA TGTGCCTGTGACTACGTCTCGACTCCTGTGGTACACAATCTATACACCGTTAAACTCATCTTT.

Comments on this clone: This may be a read error, as it is one base from a much larger clone. The rearrangement uses TRDV1 and TRDJ1; D assignment may be TRDD2 or TRDD3 (5 bases each). CDR3 length equals 21 residues. CDR1 and CDR2 (germline): TSWWSYY, QGS. CDR3 protein: CAVGELYPYVGEPGYTDKLIF. CDR3 DNA: TGTGCTGTTGGGGAACTTTACCCCTACGTCGGGGAGCCGGGGTACACCGATAAACTCATCTTT.

In its sample, this clone was seen a few times. A much larger clonotype is one base distant, so this may be a read error. Additional DNA sequences in this sample encode the identical CDR3. The V gene is TRDV2, the J gene TRDJ3; 12 bases map to TRDD3. The germline CDR1 and CDR2 sequences are GEAIGNYY and EKD. With 0 bases clipped from V and 0 bases from J, the junction kept 8 bases outside the gene matches. The CDR3 contains 21 residues. The CDR3 loop is CACDTGELGDTSSWDTRQMFF. In DNA form, the CDR3 reads TGTGCCTGTGACACCGGCGAGCTGGGGGATACGAGCTCCTGGGACACCCGACAGATGTTTTTC.

This clone was recorded a few times. This CDR3 is also generated by other DNA sequences in the sample. The chain uses TRDV1 and TRDJ1; TRDD3 matches at 7 bases. The CDR3 runs to 18 residues. The V gene's germline CDR1 is TSWWSYY and CDR2 QGS. V was pared by 6 bases and J by 10 bases, with 26 bases of the junction left unmatched. Written as DNA, the CDR3 is TGTGCTCTTGGAGAAACCACCGTGTACTGGGGAAAAGGTGTAGGACTCATCTTT. Amino acid sequence: CALGETTVYWGKGVGLIF.

In regard to this clone: A far more abundant clone sits one base away, making this likely a read error. The V gene is TRDV2, the J gene TRDJ3; D is perhaps TRDD3 (6 bases). CDR1 and CDR2 from the germline V gene are GEAIGNYY and EKD. The CDR3 has 18 amino acids. Trimming left V 4 bases short and J 2 bases short, with 17 bases between. In nucleotides, the CDR3 is TGTGCCTGTGAGGGCTTTGGGGATGAGGCCTGGGACACCCGACAGATGTTTTTC. It translates to CACEGFGDEAWDTRQMFF.

This chain links TRDV3 with TRDJ1, with D perhaps assigned TRDD2 or TRDD3 (9 bases each). CDR1 TVYSNPD and CDR2 GDNSRS come from the germline V gene (reference sequence). The CDR3 contains 21 residues. Trimming took 3 bases from V and 3 from J, leaving 38 bases between them. CDR3 region: CAFARGLPTSVLGDYADKLIF. For the CDR3, the DNA is TGTGCCTTCGCACGCGGCCTTCCTACATCCGTACTGGGGGACTACGCCGATAAACTCATCTTT.

On this clone itself: Other DNA sequences in this sample translate to the same CDR3. The rearrangement uses TRDV1 and TRDJ2, with TRDD3 identical over 10 bases. Germline values: CDR1 TSWWSYY, CDR2 QGS. The CDR3 consists of 23 residues. With 1 base clipped from V and 0 bases from J, the junction kept 20 bases outside the gene matches. CDR3 amino acids: CALGEPKPNLPFWGIALTAQLFF. DNA for the CDR3: TGTGCTCTTGGGGAACCGAAACCCAACCTACCTTTCTGGGGGATAGCTTTGACAGCACAACTCTTCTTT.

By frequency in the sample, this clone is large. The chain employs TRDV1 and TRDJ3; 8 bases map to TRDD3. From germline, CDR1 is TSWWSYY and CDR2 QGS. The ends lost 3 bases at V and 0 bases at J; junction bases unmatched: 16. The CDR3 totals 22 residues. The CDR3 sequence: CALGELTPYWGYPSWDTRQMFF. In nucleotides, the CDR3 is TGTGCTCTTGGGGAGCTAACTCCGTACTGGGGGTACCCCTCCTGGGACACCCGACAGATGTTTTTC.

This clone has more than one count but fewer than ten. A read error may explain this, as a much larger clone is one base away. The chain combines TRDV1 with TRDJ1; no clear D. The CDR3 has 17 residues. The germline gives CDR1 TSWWSYY, CDR2 QGS. This CDR3 reads CALGGFQKRCVTGKLIF. CDR3 coding DNA: TGTGCTCTTGGGGGTTTCCAGAAACGGTGTGTTACCGGTAAACTCATCTTT.

In this sample, this clone turned up a few times. With a much larger clone just one base away, this may be a read error. CDR3 bases: TGTGCCTGTGACTACGTATCGACTACTGGGGGACAAAAGCCGTACACCGATAAACTCATCTTT. This sequence encodes CACDYVSTTGGQKPYTDKLIF. The chain employs TRDV2 and TRDJ1; TRDD3 matches 9 bases. CDR1 and CDR2 (germline): GEAIGNYY, EKD. This CDR3 region has 21 residues. The trim removed 3 bases at V and 0 bases at J, leaving 22 bases unmatched.

Notes on this clone: This may be a read error: a much more frequent sequence differs by one nucleotide. Other DNA sequences of this sample code for an identical CDR3. J is TRDJ1 and V is TRDV1; 7 bases agree with TRDD3. This CDR3 region has 14 residues. V trimming: 4 bases; J trimming: 8 bases; junction bases outside the gene matches: 10. CDR1 is TSWWSYY, CDR2 QGS, per germline. CDR3 DNA sequence: TGTGCTCTTGGGGCCGTGGGGGACAGAAAAAAACTCATCTTT. Translating gives CALGAVGDRKKLIF.

A few counts support this clone. The chain recombines TRDV1 with TRDJ1; D tentatively reads TRDD2 or TRDD3 (8 bases each). The CDR3 is 22 amino acids. The V gene's germline CDR1 is TSWWSYY and CDR2 QGS. The germline V and J ends were trimmed by 2 bases and 0 bases, with 31 bases remaining between them. CDR3 sequence reads: CALGESNFLHNHWGVYTDKLIF. CDR3 nucleotides: TGTGCTCTTGGGGAATCAAACTTCCTACATAACCACTGGGGGGTATACACCGATAAACTCATCTTT.

This clone is classed as medium-sized. The gene calls are TRDV3 and TRDJ1, with D perhaps matching TRDD3 (6 bases). CDR1 and CDR2 (germline): TVYSNPD, GDNSRS (reference sequence). The CDR3 length is 19 residues. V lost 4 bases, J lost 3 bases, and 33 bases lay in between. The chain's CDR3 is CASDRFPRLPWGWPDKLIF. The CDR3 bases are TGTGCCTCCGATCGGTTTCCCCGACTACCCTGGGGATGGCCCGATAAACTCATCTTT.

This clone was seen more than once but under ten times. A much larger clone is a single base away; this may be a read error. The rearrangement joins TRDV2 to TRDJ3; 13 bases are shared with TRDD3. This CDR3 region has 21 residues. Germline V gene lookup returns CDR1 GEAIGNYY and CDR2 EKD. CDR3 protein: CACDTGELGDTSSCDTRQMFF. As DNA, the CDR3 is TGTGCCTGTGACACCGGCGAACTGGGGGATACGAGCTCCTGTGACACCCGACAGATGTTTTTC.

In its sample, this clone is large (0.1 to 1%). The V gene is TRDV2, the J gene TRDJ3; D may be TRDD3 (6 bases). This CDR3 spans 20 amino acids. V was trimmed by 0 bases and J by 0 bases, leaving 17 bases between them. Germline CDR1 and CDR2: GEAIGNYY and EKD. The DNA of the CDR3 is TGTGCCTGTGACACCGGCGCCTTGGGGGCCCCCTCCTGGGACACCCGACAGATGTTTTTC. This encodes CACDTGALGAPSWDTRQMFF.

Of note for this clone: Given a much more abundant clone one base away, this may be a read error. The chain is built from TRDV1 and TRDJ1; D is perhaps TRDD3 (6 bases). Germline V gene data show CDR1 as TSWWSYY and CDR2 as QGS. CDR3 length: 20 amino acids. CDR3 in amino acids: CALGVPGAPPQYWEFDNLIF. CDR3 coding DNA: TGTGCTCTTGGGGTCCCTGGGGCTCCCCCCCAGTACTGGGAGTTCGATAACCTCATCTTT.

There are a few counts of this clone. Other DNA sequences from this sample encode an identical CDR3 as well. The chain carries TRDV1 and TRDJ1; perhaps TRDD2 as D (5 bases). The CDR3 covers 24 residues. The V gene lost 1 base and the J gene lost 5 bases, with 41 bases spanning the gap. The germline CDR1 and CDR2 sequences are TSWWSYY and QGS. The DNA for the CDR3 is TGTGCTCTTGGGGAACCCCGGCCCCGTCCTATTCCTGGAGGTACGTCCCCTGCCGCTGATAAACTCATCTTT. Translating it yields CALGEPRPRPIPGGTSPAADKLIF.

This clone showed up just once. A much larger clone lies one base from this, so it may be a read error. The CDR3, as DNA: TGTGCCTGTGACACTCTCCTTGTACTGGGGGATCGCCCCTATAAACTCATCTTT. Translated, it gives CACDTLLVLGDRPYKLIF. This chain joins TRDV2 and TRDJ1, with 10 bases fitting TRDD3. Germline V lookup: CDR1 GEAIGNYY, CDR2 EKD. The length of the CDR3 is 18 residues. V was pared by 1 base and J by 6 bases, with 16 bases of the junction left unmatched.

This clone was counted only a few times. The chain has TRDV1 and TRDJ1; 8 bases match TRDD3. Germline CDR1 reads TSWWSYY; CDR2 reads QGS. Trimming removed 0 bases from V and 2 bases from J; junction bases left unmatched: 8. CDR3 size: 17 residues. The CDR3 DNA reads TGTGCTCTTGGGGAACTTGCCGTACTGGGGGTTACCGATAAACTCATCTTT. As protein: CALGELAVLGVTDKLIF.

This rearrangement joins TRAV38-2/DV8 to TRDJ1; 10 positions match TRDD3. The junction had 14 bases not matched to a gene; V was cut back by 0 bases and J by 6 bases. The V gene's germline CDR1 is TSESDYY and CDR2 QEAYKQQN. The CDR3 contains 18 residues. The CDR3 nucleotides are TGTGCTTATAGGAGCGCGAGTACGGGCTGGGGGATAACTAATAAACTCATCTTT. Its protein is CAYRSASTGWGITNKLIF.

By proportion, this clone is medium-sized. Other DNA sequences in this specimen translate into the identical CDR3. The chain joins TRDV1 to TRDJ3; 12 positions match TRDD3. Per the germline V gene, CDR1 is TSWWSYY and CDR2 is QGS. The J segment lost 0 bases and the V segment lost 0 bases, leaving 33 bases of the junction unmatched. The CDR3 runs to 30 residues. The CDR3 bases are TGTGCTCTTGGGGAACTCCCCTTCCTAAGAAGCCTAACGCGTACTGGGGGATACACCCCCGGCTCCTGGGACACCCGACAGATGTTTTTC. Protein product: CALGELPFLRSLTRTGGYTPGSWDTRQMFF.

This clone turned up a few times. Possible read error: a much larger clone is one base away. The rearrangement links TRDV3 to TRDJ1; TRDD3 is a possible D gene (6 bases). The germline V gene encodes CDR1 TVYSNPD and CDR2 GDNSRS (reference sequence). V lost 4 bases and J 3 bases, leaving 33 bases between the germline ends. This CDR3 has 19 residues. The CDR3: CASNRFPRLPWGWPDKLIF. CDR3 DNA: TGTGCCTCCAATCGGTTTCCCCGACTACCCTGGGGATGGCCCGATAAACTCATCTTT.